The clone carrying this TCR beta chain occurred once. Its antigen remains unknown. These data originate in a study of T cell responses to AZD1222 COVID-19 vaccine. Overall study findings and caveats: Across the whole spike, CD4 TCRs peaked at regions 160-218 and 743-854.

The germline V gene encodes CDR1 SNHLY and CDR2 FYNNEI. CDR3 length equals 16 residues. Trimming cost V 1 base and J 2 bases, with 12 bases left between them. Libraries were prepared by immunoSEQ multiplex PCR; TCRdb keeps only in-frame clonotypes and omits some of them. The table records about 55,000 clones, around 89% of them present only once. The origin of this receptor is an adult in good health. The material sequenced was peripheral blood, taken on day 0 of AZD1222 vaccination. The chain links TRBV2 to TRBJ1-5; D is ambiguous. The CDR3 protein is CASSEESRYRNQPQHF. The CDR3 coding sequence is TGTGCCAGCAGTGAAGAATCCAGGTACCGCAATCAGCCCCAGCATTTT.